The 22 T cell receptor beta chains given below trace back to one sample, sequenced in a study of cytomegalovirus exposure and HLA in healthy donors. Amplification used 60 Vbeta primers and 13 Jbeta primers. TCRdb keeps only in-frame clones here, not all; method: immunoSEQ multiplex PCR. The table lists a few hundred thousand clones, 77% of them singletons. Sequencing was performed on PBMCs. Source of these receptors: a woman in her fifties or sixties in good health and CMV-seropositive.

The chain recombines TRBV5-6 with TRBJ1-3; no clear D. The CDR3 runs to 18 residues. Germline V lookup: CDR1 SGHDT, CDR2 YYEEEE. V lost 2 bases, J lost 6 bases, and 24 bases lay in between. The CDR3 DNA sequence: TGTGCCAGCAGCTTTTTCCGGGGTGTTCACGCAGTCGTAAACACCATATATTTT. Protein product: CASSFFRGVHAVVNTIYF.

The chain carries TRBV29-1 and TRBJ2-2; TRBD2 aligns across 14 bases. The CDR3 contains 17 residues. Trimming removed 3 bases from V and 2 bases from J; junction bases left unmatched: 5. Germline values: CDR1 SQVTM, CDR2 ANQGSEA. In nucleotides, the CDR3 is TGCAGCGTTGATGGGACTAGCGGGGGTCACAACACCGGGGAGCTGTTTTTT. As protein: CSVDGTSGGHNTGELFF.

V usage is TRBV29-1 and J usage is TRBJ2-5, with 8 positions matching TRBD1. The V gene's germline CDR1 is SQVTM and CDR2 ANQGSEA. The junction had 8 bases not matched to a gene; V was cut back by 5 bases and J by 6 bases. The CDR3 has 13 residues. CDR3 DNA sequence: TGCAGCGTTCTCAGGGGGCTGGGGCAGACCCAGTACTTC. Its protein is CSVLRGLGQTQYF.

The V and J genes are TRBV4-3 and TRBJ2-7; TRBD2 might be the D (5 bases). Deletions cut 4 bases from V and 3 bases from J, with 13 bases between. Germline CDR1 and CDR2: LGHNA and YSLEER. The CDR3 is 14 residues long. This CDR3 reads CASSRRTGNYEQYF. For the CDR3, the DNA is TGCGCCAGCAGCCGTCGGACTGGAAACTACGAGCAGTACTTC.

This chain links TRBV30 with TRBJ1-1, with a tentative D call TRBD1 (6 bases). Germline-derived CDR1 and CDR2 are GTSNPN and SVGIG (reference sequence). Trimming took off 1 base at V and 5 bases at J, with 8 bases between the two ends. This CDR3 is built from 12 residues. CDR3: CAWSDRVTEAFF. CDR3 coding DNA: TGTGCCTGGAGTGACAGGGTTACTGAAGCTTTCTTT.

The rearrangement links TRBV5-1 to TRBJ2-3; possible D gene TRBD2, 6 bases. Germline assignment: CDR1 SGHRS and CDR2 YFSETQ. V lost 3 bases and J 3 bases, leaving 17 bases between the germline ends. The CDR3 has 16 residues. CDR3 bases: TGCGCCAGCAGCTGGACTAAGGTCTTCGGAACAGATACGCAGTATTTT. It translates to CASSWTKVFGTDTQYF.

V usage is TRBV7-9 and J usage is TRBJ1-3, with D maybe TRBD1 (5 bases). CDR3 size: 16 residues. CDR1 is SEHNR, CDR2 FQNEAQ, per germline (reference sequence). Between the trimmed V and J ends, which lost 5 bases and 4 bases, there was a span of 18 bases. CDR3 sequence: CASSIRGLARGNTIYF. The DNA for the CDR3 is TGTGCCAGCAGCATCCGGGGACTAGCAAGGGGAAACACCATATATTTT.

This chain joins TRBV2 and TRBJ2-1, with D hard to call. V gave up 4 bases and J gave up 0 bases, with 7 bases separating them. The CDR3 extends over 14 amino acids. Germline V gene sequence: CDR1 SNHLY, CDR2 FYNNEI. This chain's CDR3 is CASSVVSSYNEQFF. The CDR3 region has the DNA TGTGCCAGCAGTGTTGTCAGCTCCTACAATGAGCAGTTCTTC.

In its sample, this clone was seen once. The chain recombines TRBV6-6 with TRBJ2-3; 7 nucleotides line up with TRBD2. The germline V gene encodes CDR1 MNHNY and CDR2 SVGAGI (reference sequence). The V segment lost 7 bases and the J segment 8 bases; nucleotides outside the gene matches: 12. The CDR3 sequence is 14 residues long. In DNA form, the CDR3 reads TGTGCCAGCATCCACACTGGGAGGGCGGGTACGCAGTATTTT. Translated, it gives CASIHTGRAGTQYF.

This chain joins TRBV5-1 and TRBJ2-1; no reliable D call. In germline, CDR1 is SGHRS, CDR2 YFSETQ. Trimming removed 1 base at V and 0 bases at J, with 11 bases between. The CDR3 extends over 16 amino acids. For the CDR3, the DNA is TGCGCCAGCAGCTTGTATGCGAGAAGCTCCTACAATGAGCAGTTCTTC. Its translation is CASSLYARSSYNEQFF.

Here the CDR3 reads CASSLFAGGGNTIYF. CDR3 coding DNA: TGTGCCAGCAGCTTGTTCGCAGGGGGCGGAAACACCATATATTTT. The chain joins TRBV5-4 to TRBJ1-3, with TRBD1 matching 8 bases. V lost 1 base, J lost 4 bases, and 4 bases stayed unmatched. The CDR3 extends over 15 amino acids. Germline values: CDR1 SGHNT, CDR2 YYREEE (reference sequence).

The chain couples TRBV7-2 to TRBJ1-3, with 7 bases matching TRBD1. Looked up from germline, CDR1 is SGHTA and CDR2 is FQGNSA. The CDR3 runs to 14 residues. With 1 base clipped from V and 6 bases from J, the junction kept 3 bases outside the gene matches. CDR3 DNA sequence: TGTGCCAGCAGCTTAGGGGACAGCGCAAACACCATATATTTT. Protein product: CASSLGDSANTIYF.

This sequence joins TRBV30 and TRBJ1-3, with a tentative D call TRBD1 (6 bases). Germline CDR1 reads GTSNPN; CDR2 reads SVGIG (reference sequence). V was pared by 3 bases and J by 13 bases, with 16 bases between. The CDR3 runs 12 residues. In DNA form, the CDR3 reads TGTGCCTGGAGGGAGACAGGCTCGCGGATATATTTT. This sequence encodes CAWRETGSRIYF.

This chain uses TRBV19 with TRBJ1-1; 11 bases are a match to TRBD1. The germline V gene has CDR1 LNHDA and CDR2 SQIVND (reference sequence). J lost 10 bases, V lost 3 bases, and 10 bases had no gene match. The CDR3 is 15 amino acids. The CDR3 bases are TGTGCCAGTAGTATGGGAGGACAGGGGGCGCGTCTAGCTTTCTTT. Amino acids: CASSMGGQGARLAFF.

V and J are TRBV6-1 and TRBJ2-2, with 12 nucleotides matching TRBD2. CDR1 and CDR2 (germline): MNHNS, SASEGT. CDR3 size: 17 residues. V dropped 0 bases and J dropped 7; count of bases not matched to a gene: 6. The CDR3 is CASSEALLAGGLGELFF. Written as DNA, the CDR3 is TGTGCCAGCAGTGAAGCGCTCCTAGCGGGAGGGCTCGGGGAGCTGTTTTTT.

This clone was recorded a few times. This CDR3 reads CAWSPPGNSNQPQHF. For the CDR3, the DNA is TGTGCCTGGAGTCCCCCCGGGAATAGCAATCAGCCCCAGCATTTT. The chain has TRBV30 and TRBJ1-5; D gene unclear. The V end was cut by 2 bases, the J end by 0 bases, with 11 bases between. CDR3 length: 15 residues. The germline V gene encodes CDR1 GTSNPN and CDR2 SVGIG (reference sequence).

The chain couples TRBV5-1 to TRBJ2-7; 9 bases are shared with TRBD2. The CDR3 is 17 residues long. Per germline, CDR1 SGHRS and CDR2 YFSETQ. After removal of 0 bases from V and 2 bases from J, the junction contained 9 bases not matched to a gene. The CDR3 nucleotides read TGCGCCAGCAGCTTGGCTAGCGGGGCGTCCCCTACCTACGAGCAGTACTTC. Protein sequence: CASSLASGASPTYEQYF.

On this clone: A read error may produce the germline difference seen at one junction end. The gene calls are TRBV13 and TRBJ1-3, with D perhaps matching TRBD1 (5 bases). Germline V lookup: CDR1 PRHDT, CDR2 FYEKMQ (reference sequence). This CDR3 is built from 16 residues. DNA of the CDR3: TGTGCCAGCAAGAAGTCGGGGGAAACCCCTGGGAACACCATATATTTT. The encoded protein is CASKKSGETPGNTIYF. Variable domain in full (rest from reference TRBV13 and TRBJ1-3): AAGVIQSPRHLIKEKRETATLKCYPIPRHDTVYWYQQGPGQDPQFLISFYEKMQSDKGSIPDRFSAQQFSDYHSELNMSSLELGDSALYFCASKKSGETPGNTIYFGEGSWLTVV.

This clone was counted only a few times. The rearrangement uses TRBV6-1 and TRBJ1-5; 8 bases fit TRBD1. J gave up 4 bases and V 2 bases, and 4 bases lay outside the gene matches. CDR1 is MNHNS, CDR2 SASEGT, per germline. This CDR3 region has 15 residues. The CDR3 region is CASSEIGQGNQPQHF. CDR3 DNA: TGTGCCAGCAGTGAAATAGGACAGGGAAATCAGCCCCAGCATTTT.

This chain connects TRBV7-9 to TRBJ1-2; possible D gene TRBD1, 6 bases. Germline loops: CDR1 SEHNR, CDR2 FQNEAQ (reference sequence). V was pared by 2 bases and J by 5 bases, with 15 bases between. The CDR3 extends over 15 amino acids. In DNA form, the CDR3 reads TGTGCCAGCAGCTTAACAGTACAGGGATCTTATGGCTACACCTTC. It yields the protein CASSLTVQGSYGYTF.

The chain has TRBV21-1 and TRBJ2-5; the table's TRBD1 call for D was not verified on the DNA. TRBV21-1 is an annotated pseudogene. The CDR3 has 13 residues. Written as DNA, the CDR3 is TGTGCCAGCAGCGCCCGACAGAAGGAGACCCAGTACTTC. It translates to CASSARQKETQYF.

The chain has TRBV27 and TRBJ2-2, with TRBD2 identical over 8 bases. The CDR3 is made up of 15 amino acids. J gave up 3 bases and V 7 bases, and 7 bases lay outside the gene matches. Germline V gene sequence: CDR1 MNHEY, CDR2 SMNVEV (reference sequence). The CDR3 region is CASMTGGADTGELFF. DNA for the CDR3: TGTGCCAGCATGACGGGGGGGGCCGACACCGGGGAGCTGTTTTTT.